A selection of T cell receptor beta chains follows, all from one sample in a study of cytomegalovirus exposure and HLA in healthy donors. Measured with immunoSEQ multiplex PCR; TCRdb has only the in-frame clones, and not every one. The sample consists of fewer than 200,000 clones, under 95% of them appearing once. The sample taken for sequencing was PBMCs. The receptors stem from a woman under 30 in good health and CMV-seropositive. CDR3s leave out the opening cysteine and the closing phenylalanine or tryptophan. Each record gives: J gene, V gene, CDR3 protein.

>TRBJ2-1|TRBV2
ASSDEAGGHNEQF
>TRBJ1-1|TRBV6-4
ASRPRGVAENTEAF
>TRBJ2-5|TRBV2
ASSRGQGETQY
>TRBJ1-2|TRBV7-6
ATGQGALGYT
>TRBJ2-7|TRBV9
ASSASGGESYEQY
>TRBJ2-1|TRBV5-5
ASSPGISSYNEQF
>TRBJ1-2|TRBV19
ASSILNRAYGYT
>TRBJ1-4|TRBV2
ASSEALLTGGNEKLF
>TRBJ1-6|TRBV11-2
ASSSNPGQNSYNSPLH
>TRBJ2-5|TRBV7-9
ASGQYQETQY
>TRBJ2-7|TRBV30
AWKTVSYEQY
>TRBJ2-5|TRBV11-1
ASSFRQETQY
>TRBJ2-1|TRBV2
ASSVLAGDNEQF
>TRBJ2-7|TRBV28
ASLPFPSGSGEQY
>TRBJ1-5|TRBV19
ASSKGSQPQH
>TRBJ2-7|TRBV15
ATSRDSHEQY
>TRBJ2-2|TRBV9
ASSVMGSGGPYTGELF
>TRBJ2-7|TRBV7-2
ASSVNSGRAWEQY
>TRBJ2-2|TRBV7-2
ASSYGTSGSPRRELF
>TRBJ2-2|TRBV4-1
ASSQEGAGTGELF
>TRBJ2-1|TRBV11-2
ASSLLVGAANNEQF
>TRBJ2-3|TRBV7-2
ASSAFGGTTDTQY
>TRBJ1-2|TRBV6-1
ASSESDRPPLSYGYT
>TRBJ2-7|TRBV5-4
ASSPRGRHEQY
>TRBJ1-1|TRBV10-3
AIALQGNTEAF
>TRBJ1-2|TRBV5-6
ASSLQVSAYGYT
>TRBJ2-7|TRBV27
ASKSRGQGGYEQY
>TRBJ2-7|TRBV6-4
ASYVGGIYEQY
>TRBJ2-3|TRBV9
ASSVDGGRPDTQY
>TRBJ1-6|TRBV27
ASLQSGRSNNSPLH
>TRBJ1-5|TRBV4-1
ASSLNPGSNQPQH
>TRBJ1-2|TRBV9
ASSVPSYGYT
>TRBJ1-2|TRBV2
ASSERQDGYT
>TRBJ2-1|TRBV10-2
ASSHRGDEQF
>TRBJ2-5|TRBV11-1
ASSRNRFQETQY
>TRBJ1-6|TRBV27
ASVQDGTDYNSPLH
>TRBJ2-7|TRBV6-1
ASSADRVLYEQY
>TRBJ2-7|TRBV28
ASSFGDRFTYEQY
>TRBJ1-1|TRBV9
ASSRQPMTVNTEAF